The rows below give T cell receptor beta chains drawn from one sample of a study of T cells in Graves' hyperthyroidism and ophthalmopathy. TCRdb passed the multiplex PCR reads through MiXCR, listing each CDR3 protein once. The sample lists roughly 570,000 distinct CDR3 sequences; more than 15% were seen once. Sequencing was carried out using blood. These receptors all come from a woman in her 30s with Graves' hyperthyroidism. Both conserved end residues are part of each CDR3. Fields, in order: J gene, V gene, clone size, D gene, CDR3 DNA, CDR3 protein. D genes are given only for firm matches. Part of the rows lack a size; the others show once, few, many or a class for expanded clones.

TRBJ2-1	TRBV7-9	many	TRBD1	TGTGCCAGCAGCTCCCCGACAGGGGTAGTCAATGAGCAGTTCTTC	CASSSPTGVVNEQFF
TRBJ2-1	TRBV12-3/TRBV12-4	many	NA	TGTGCCAGCAGTCGGGTGGGGGACAATGAGCAGTTCTTC	CASSRVGDNEQFF
TRBJ2-7	TRBV6-1	many	TRBD2	TGTGCCAGCAGTCTCGAGTCTGGGCTAGCGGGATTCTACGAGCAGTACTTC	CASSLESGLAGFYEQYF
TRBJ1-1	TRBV5-1	many	NA	TGCGCCAGCAGCTTGGGACTAGGGGAGCCCGAAGCTTTCTTT	CASSLGLGEPEAFF
TRBJ2-5	TRBV9	NA	NA	TGTGCCAGCAGCAGCTTGGGGACAAACCAAGAGACCCAGTACTTC	CASSSLGTNQETQYF
TRBJ2-7	TRBV6-5	NA	NA	TGTGCCAGCAGTTACGGGGAGTACCCGAGCTCCTACGAGCAGTACTTC	CASSYGEYPSSYEQYF
TRBJ1-1	TRBV30	NA	TRBD1	TGTGCCTGGAGGACAGGGGTATACACTGAAGCTTTCTTT	CAWRTGVYTEAFF
TRBJ1-1	TRBV30	many	NA	TGTGCCTGGACCTCAGGGGTACCTGAAGCTTTCTTT	CAWTSGVPEAFF
TRBJ2-2	TRBV6-6	few	NA	TGTGCCAGCAGTTACTCGCGCTCCCCGGGCACCGGGGAGCTGTTTTTT	CASSYSRSPGTGELFF
TRBJ2-4	TRBV19	NA	TRBD1	TGTGCCAGCAGGGGACAGTTGAAAAACATTCAGTACTTC	CASRGQLKNIQYF
TRBJ2-7	TRBV5-5	NA	NA	TGTGCCAGCAGTCTCCGAGACAGAGCTTCCTACGAGCAGTACTTC	CASSLRDRASYEQYF
TRBJ2-7	TRBV6-2/TRBV6-3	few	TRBD1	TGTGCCAGCAGTTCACCGGGACAGAAATCCTACGAGCAGTACTTC	CASSSPGQKSYEQYF
TRBJ2-1	TRBV6-1	NA	TRBD2	TGTGCCAGCAGACGCGGGAGAGGGGCCTACAATGAGCAGTTCTTC	CASRRGRGAYNEQFF
TRBJ2-7	TRBV2	NA	NA	TGTGCCAGCAGCTCCATTTGGGACCGGGGATCCTACGAGCAGTACTTC	CASSSIWDRGSYEQYF
TRBJ2-7	TRBV6-1	many	TRBD1	TGTGCCAGCAGTTCAAATGCCGGGACAGCTTATTACGAGCAGTACTTC	CASSSNAGTAYYEQYF
TRBJ2-7	TRBV6-2/TRBV6-3	many	NA	TGTGCCAGCAGTTACGATCCGGGACTCACCTACGAGCAGTACTTC	CASSYDPGLTYEQYF
TRBJ1-3	TRBV11-1	NA	NA	TGCGCCAGCAGCTTTGAGCAGCCAAACACCATATATTTT	CASSFEQPNTIYF
TRBJ1-2	TRBV20-1	many	NA	TGCAGTGCTAGAGCTGGACGGTCAGAGGAAGGCTACACCTTC	CSARAGRSEEGYTF
TRBJ1-1	TRBV30	many	TRBD1	TGTGCCTGGAGTGACAGGGGAGGTGTAGCTTTCTTT	CAWSDRGGVAFF